Below, one T cell receptor (beta chain) is given with its context. Antigen: not known. Researchers used the Oncomine TCR Beta short-read assay to sequence DNA from cultured CD4+ T cells. MiXCR was run by TCRdb on the PCR reads, yielding one entry per CDR3 protein. This table holds over 8,500 distinct CDR3 sequences, roughly two thirds found once. This specimen belongs to a study of vaccination and CD4 T cells after COVID-19. Described treatment: roughly 10-day PBMC culture with coronavirus spike peptide pools or control peptides (ViraFEST assay). With 5 bases clipped from V and 4 bases from J, the junction kept 0 bases outside the gene matches. Germline V gene lookup returns CDR1 MDHEN and CDR2 SYDVKM. This CDR3 is 14 amino acids long.

This sequence originates from a human donor who had recovered from COVID-19. The sample in question was CD4+ T cells from blood, cultured in vitro, obtained before SARS-CoV-2 vaccination. This chain uses TRBV28 with TRBJ2-1; 12 bases line up with TRBD2. The CDR3 DNA is TGTGCCAGCAGTGGACTAGCGGGATACAATGAGCAGTTCTTC. Translated: CASSGLAGYNEQFF. The whole variable domain, remainder taken from reference TRBV28 and TRBJ2-1, is DVKVTQSSRYLVKRTGEKVFLECVQDMDHENMFWYRQDPGLGLRLIYFSYDVKMKEKGDIPEGYSVSREKKERFSLILESASTNQTSMYLCASSGLAGYNEQFFGPGTRLTVL.